The 11 T cell receptor beta chains below all came from one sample that was sequenced in a study of T cell changes during pregnancy in multiple sclerosis. The method was immunoSEQ multiplex PCR; TCRdb's version includes in-frame clones alone and lacks a portion of them. The sample holds about 79,000 clones, over 85% seen once. This sample comprised peripheral blood, obtained in the second trimester of pregnancy. The receptors come from a female donor in good health, enrolled as a control in a pregnancy study.

The chain has TRBV2 and TRBJ1-2; no reliable D call. Germline CDR1 SNHLY, CDR2 FYNNEI. CDR3 length: 15 residues. Trimming removed 7 bases from V and 1 base from J, with 16 bases in between. This CDR3 reads CASISHPESNYGYTF. The DNA for the CDR3 is TGTGCCAGCATCTCTCACCCTGAGAGTAACTATGGCTACACCTTC.

The chain recombines TRBV6-5 with TRBJ2-7; D call uncertain. The germline V gene has CDR1 MNHEY and CDR2 SVGAGI. This CDR3 region has 14 residues. Trimming pared 4 bases from V and 3 bases from J, leaving 13 bases between. CDR3 region: CASSSPDTYYEQYF. The CDR3 region has the DNA TGTGCCAGCAGTTCCCCTGACACCTACTACGAGCAGTACTTC.

In nucleotides, the CDR3 is TGTGCCAGCAGCTTCCGGGGGTTAGGTAATTCACCCCTCCACTTT. Its protein is CASSFRGLGNSPLHF. The gene calls are TRBV5-8 and TRBJ1-6, with a tentative D call TRBD1 (5 bases). Germline CDR1 is SGHTS and CDR2 is YDEGEE. V gave up 2 bases and J gave up 6 bases, with 12 bases separating them. The CDR3 contains 15 residues.

The rearrangement joins TRBV30 to TRBJ1-2; 7 positions match TRBD1. There are 15 residues in the CDR3. The ends lost 1 base at V and 2 bases at J; junction bases unmatched: 7. Per germline, CDR1 GTSNPN and CDR2 SVGIG (reference sequence). The CDR3 DNA is TGTGCCTGGAGTGCGGGGAGCAGGGGGAACTATGGCTACACCTTC. It encodes CAWSAGSRGNYGYTF.

CDR3 nucleotides: TGCAGCGGTATAACAGAGTCCTACGAGCAGTACTTC. Translated: CSGITESYEQYF. The chain uses TRBV29-1 and TRBJ2-7; D gene uncertain. This CDR3 region has 12 residues. Trimming took off 7 bases at V and 1 base at J, with 11 bases between the two ends. In germline, CDR1 is SQVTM, CDR2 ANQGSEA.

The chain combines TRBV6-6 with TRBJ2-7; a weak D match, TRBD2 (5 bases). Trimming removed 6 bases from V and 0 bases from J, with 15 bases in between. Per germline, CDR1 MNHNY and CDR2 SVGAGI (reference sequence). The CDR3 is 15 residues long. The CDR3 region has the DNA TGTGCCAGCAGCCTCCCGCGAGGGAGCTCCTACGAGCAGTACTTC. Its protein product is CASSLPRGSSYEQYF.

The V and J genes are TRBV30 and TRBJ2-1; 11 nucleotides agree with TRBD2. The CDR3 covers 15 residues. Germline values: CDR1 GTSNPN, CDR2 SVGIG (reference sequence). With 5 bases clipped from V and 3 bases from J, the junction kept 6 bases outside the gene matches. The DNA for the CDR3 is TGTGCCTGGGCCACAGGACTAGCGGGCTACAATGAGCAGTTCTTC. It codes for CAWATGLAGYNEQFF. The full variable domain, rest sourced from reference TRBV30 and TRBJ2-1, is SQTIHQWPATLVQPVGSPLSLECTVEGTSNPNLYWYRQAAGRGLQLLFYSVGIGQISSEVPQNLSASRPQDRQFILSSKKLLLSDSGFYLCAWATGLAGYNEQFFGPGTRLTVL.

The chain recombines TRBV29-1 with TRBJ1-1; a weak D match, TRBD1 (5 bases). The V and J ends lost 4 bases and 4 bases respectively, with 10 bases between them. The germline gives CDR1 SQVTM, CDR2 ANQGSEA. This CDR3 spans 12 amino acids. CDR3 amino acids: CSVGQGSTEAFF. The CDR3, as DNA: TGCAGCGTTGGCCAGGGTAGCACTGAAGCTTTCTTT.

This chain links TRBV6-1 with TRBJ2-1; 10 nucleotides line up with TRBD1. This CDR3 has 17 residues. CDR1 is MNHNS, CDR2 SASEGT, per germline. V lost 7 bases and J lost 0; bases outside the gene matches: 9. The CDR3 sequence: CASTETGGWGSYNEQFF. DNA for the CDR3: TGTGCCAGCACTGAGACAGGGGGCTGGGGCTCCTACAATGAGCAGTTCTTC.

The chain carries TRBV30 and TRBJ1-1; tentative D call: TRBD1 (5 bases). V was trimmed by 4 bases and J by 1 base, leaving 13 bases between them. CDR1 GTSNPN and CDR2 SVGIG come from the germline V gene (reference sequence). The CDR3 has 14 residues. The CDR3 DNA sequence: TGTGCCTGGACCGCGAGGGACTGGAACACTGAAGCTTTCTTT. Translation gives CAWTARDWNTEAFF.

The chain is built from TRBV6-6 and TRBJ2-7; TRBD1 matches 8 bases. This CDR3 has 12 amino acids. Germline loops: CDR1 MNHNY, CDR2 SVGAGI (reference sequence). J gave up 3 bases and V 6 bases, and 1 base lay outside the gene matches. This CDR3 reads CASRGTGYEQYF. DNA of the CDR3: TGTGCCAGCAGGGGGACAGGCTACGAGCAGTACTTC.